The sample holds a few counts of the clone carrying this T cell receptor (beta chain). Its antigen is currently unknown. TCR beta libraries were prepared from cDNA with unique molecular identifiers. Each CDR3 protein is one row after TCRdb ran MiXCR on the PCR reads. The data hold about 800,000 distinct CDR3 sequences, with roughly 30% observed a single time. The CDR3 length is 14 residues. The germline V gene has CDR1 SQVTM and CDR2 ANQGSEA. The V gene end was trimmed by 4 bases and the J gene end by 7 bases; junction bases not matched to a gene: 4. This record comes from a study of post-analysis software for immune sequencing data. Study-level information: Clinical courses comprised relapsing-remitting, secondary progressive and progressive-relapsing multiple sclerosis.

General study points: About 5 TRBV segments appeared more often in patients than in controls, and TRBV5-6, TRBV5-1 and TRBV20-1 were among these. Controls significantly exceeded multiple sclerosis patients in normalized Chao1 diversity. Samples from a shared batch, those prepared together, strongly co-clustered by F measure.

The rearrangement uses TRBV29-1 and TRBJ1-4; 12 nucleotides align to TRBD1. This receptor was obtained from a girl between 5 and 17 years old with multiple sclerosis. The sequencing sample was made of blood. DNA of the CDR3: TGCAGCGTTGGAGGGACAGGGGGCGGTGAAAAACTGTTTTTT. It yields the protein CSVGGTGGGEKLFF.